The 15 T cell receptor beta chains presented below share a single source sample, sequenced in a study of shared clonotypes between healthy human individuals. Terminally differentiated effector memory CD45RA+ cells were excluded from the naive CD8 cells, which were CD45RO-negative and positively selected for CCR7. The table came from immunoSEQ multiplex PCR; TCRdb's copy has only in-frame clones and leaves some out. The profile shows around 2,000,000 clones, roughly 94% of them singletons. The sequenced sample was naive CD8+ T cells sorted from blood. The source is a man between 18 and 35 years old in good health.

This clone occurred once. CDR3: CAVDRGRAGELFF. The CDR3 region has the DNA TGCGCCGTTGACAGGGGGCGAGCAGGGGAGCTGTTTTTT. The chain combines TRBV10-2 with TRBJ2-2, with TRBD1 matching 10 bases. The length of the CDR3 is 13 residues. The junction had 8 bases not matched to a gene; V was cut back by 11 bases and J by 8 bases. Germline values: CDR1 WSHSY, CDR2 SAAADI.

The V gene is TRBV7-3, the J gene TRBJ2-3, with 9 bases lining up with TRBD2. Germline lookup yields CDR1 SGHTA and CDR2 FQGTGA. CDR3 length equals 17 residues. The V gene end was trimmed by 5 bases and the J gene end by 2 bases; junction bases not matched to a gene: 11. The CDR3 DNA is TGTGCCAGCAGCCCATACCTAGCGGGGTCAACCACAGATACGCAGTATTTT. Translating gives CASSPYLAGSTTDTQYF.

J is TRBJ2-7 and V is TRBV4-3; possible D gene TRBD1, 6 bases. This CDR3 is 15 amino acids long. V gave up 4 bases and J gave up 3 bases, with 16 bases separating them. CDR1 is LGHNA, CDR2 YSLEER, per germline. CDR3 in DNA: TGCGCCAGCAGCCCTGGGACAACCTACAACTACGAGCAGTACTTC. It is translated as CASSPGTTYNYEQYF.

The V and J genes are TRBV13 and TRBJ2-7, with 10 bases identical to TRBD1. This CDR3 comprises 15 residues. The V segment lost 4 bases and the J segment 4 bases; nucleotides outside the gene matches: 7. From germline, CDR1 is PRHDT and CDR2 FYEKMQ (reference sequence). Here the CDR3 reads CASSSSGQGRYEQYF. The CDR3 coding sequence is TGTGCCAGCAGCTCGTCGGGACAGGGGAGGTACGAGCAGTACTTC. The full variable domain, completed using reference TRBV13 and TRBJ2-7, is AAGVIQSPRHLIKEKRETATLKCYPIPRHDTVYWYQQGPGQDPQFLISFYEKMQSDKGSIPDRFSAQQFSDYHSELNMSSLELGDSALYFCASSSSGQGRYEQYFGPGTRLTVT.

The chain employs TRBV13 and TRBJ2-1; 7 nucleotides line up with TRBD1. CDR3 length: 15 amino acids. Germline CDR1 reads PRHDT; CDR2 reads FYEKMQ (reference sequence). V was pared by 5 bases and J by 5 bases, with 9 bases of the junction left unmatched. The CDR3 loop reads CASSRTGEPDNEQFF. The CDR3 region has the DNA TGTGCCAGCAGCCGTACAGGGGAGCCCGACAATGAGCAGTTCTTC.

Regarding this clone: Other DNA sequences of this sample code for an identical CDR3. The chain recombines TRBV6-5 with TRBJ2-7, with TRBD1 as a possible D gene (5 bases). V lost 7 bases to trimming and J lost 1 base, with 8 bases between them. CDR1 and CDR2 from the germline V gene are MNHEY and SVGAGI. The CDR3 consists of 12 residues. CDR3 DNA: TGTGCCAGCACTGCAGGGTCCTACGAGCAGTACTTC. Translated: CASTAGSYEQYF.

This chain links TRBV30 with TRBJ1-5, with a tentative D call TRBD1 (5 bases). Trimming shortened V by 0 bases and J by 0 bases, and 9 bases separated the two germline ends. The CDR3 extends over 15 amino acids. CDR1 and CDR2 from the germline V gene are GTSNPN and SVGIG (reference sequence). The CDR3 region has the DNA TGTGCCTGGAGTGTAGGGGAAATTAGCAATCAGCCCCAGCATTTT. The encoded protein is CAWSVGEISNQPQHF.

In the case of this clone: The sample carries other DNA sequences with the same CDR3. V and J are TRBV7-9 and TRBJ2-7; D unclear. V lost 5 bases and J lost 5, with 10 bases in between. The CDR3 length is 12 residues. Germline V gene data show CDR1 as SEHNR and CDR2 as FQNEAQ (reference sequence). Here the CDR3 DNA reads TGTGCCAGCAGCCTGGGCCTACACGAGCAGTACTTC. Amino acid sequence: CASSLGLHEQYF.

In regard to this clone: In the same sample, other DNA sequences code for this CDR3. The J gene is TRBJ2-7, the V gene TRBV7-9; 7 bases map to TRBD1. The trim removed 1 base at V and 2 bases at J, leaving 5 bases unmatched. The CDR3 is made up of 15 amino acids. From germline, CDR1 is SEHNR and CDR2 FQNEAQ (reference sequence). CDR3 residues: CASSLDRQGAYEQYF. The CDR3 nucleotides are TGTGCCAGCAGCTTAGATCGGCAGGGGGCCTACGAGCAGTACTTC.

This rearrangement joins TRBV5-1 to TRBJ2-3; D is unclear. The V end lost 5 bases, the J end lost 0 bases, and 13 bases lay between the germline ends. CDR1 is SGHRS, CDR2 YFSETQ, per germline. This CDR3 is 15 amino acids long. The CDR3 reads CASRIGLLSTDTQYF. The DNA for the CDR3 is TGCGCCAGCAGGATAGGGCTACTGAGCACAGATACGCAGTATTTT.

This CDR3 is CASSQGTDLFYGYTF. As DNA, the CDR3 is TGCGCCAGCAGCCAAGGGACAGATCTTTTTTATGGCTACACCTTC. This chain joins TRBV4-3 and TRBJ1-2, with a possible D match to TRBD1 (6 bases). The V gene's germline CDR1 is LGHNA and CDR2 YSLEER. The length of the CDR3 is 15 residues. With 1 base removed from V and 5 bases from J, the gap between germline ends came to 14 bases.

This clone has a single count. The chain uses TRBV7-2 and TRBJ2-3; 10 bases fit TRBD2. V lost 5 bases and J lost 5; bases outside the gene matches: 7. CDR1 SGHTA and CDR2 FQGNSA come from the germline V gene. This CDR3 has 15 residues. In DNA, the CDR3 is TGTGCCAGCAGCCCAGTAGCGGGAGGAGTAGATACGCAGTATTTT. It specifies CASSPVAGGVDTQYF.

Comment on this clone: This CDR3 is also generated by other DNA sequences in the sample. This rearrangement joins TRBV27 to TRBJ2-7; D is ambiguous. The CDR3 contains 13 residues. With 6 bases removed from V and 2 bases from J, the gap between germline ends came to 11 bases. CDR1 and CDR2 (germline): MNHEY, SMNVEV (reference sequence). The CDR3 reads CASSLTPTYEQYF. CDR3 sequence (DNA): TGTGCCAGCAGCTTGACACCTACCTACGAGCAGTACTTC.

The chain joins TRBV30 to TRBJ1-1; D unresolved. There are 13 residues in the CDR3. V lost 2 bases to trimming and J lost 4 bases, with 11 bases between them. Germline-derived CDR1 and CDR2 are GTSNPN and SVGIG (reference sequence). CDR3 residues: CAWSFFGSTEAFF. The DNA for the CDR3 is TGTGCCTGGAGTTTTTTCGGGAGCACTGAAGCTTTCTTT.

This sequence joins TRBV13 and TRBJ2-4; a possible D gene is TRBD2 (6 bases). V lost 5 bases, J lost 1 base, and 15 bases lay in between. CDR3 size: 16 residues. CDR1 and CDR2 (germline): PRHDT, FYEKMQ (reference sequence). In DNA, the CDR3 is TGTGCCAGCAGCGGGGTTAGGGAGGAGGCCAAAAACATTCAGTACTTC. Protein: CASSGVREEAKNIQYF.